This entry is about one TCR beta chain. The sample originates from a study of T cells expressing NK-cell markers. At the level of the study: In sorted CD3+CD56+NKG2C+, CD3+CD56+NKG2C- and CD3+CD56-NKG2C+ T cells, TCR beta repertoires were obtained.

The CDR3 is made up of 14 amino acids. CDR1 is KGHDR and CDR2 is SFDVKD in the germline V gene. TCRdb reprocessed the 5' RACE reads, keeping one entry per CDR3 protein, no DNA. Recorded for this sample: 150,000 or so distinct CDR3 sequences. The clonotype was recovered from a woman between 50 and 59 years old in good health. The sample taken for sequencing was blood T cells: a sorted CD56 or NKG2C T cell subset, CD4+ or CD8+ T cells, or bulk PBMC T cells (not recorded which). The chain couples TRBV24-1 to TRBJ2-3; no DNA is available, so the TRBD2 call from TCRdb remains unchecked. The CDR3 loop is CATSDGDFTDTQYF.